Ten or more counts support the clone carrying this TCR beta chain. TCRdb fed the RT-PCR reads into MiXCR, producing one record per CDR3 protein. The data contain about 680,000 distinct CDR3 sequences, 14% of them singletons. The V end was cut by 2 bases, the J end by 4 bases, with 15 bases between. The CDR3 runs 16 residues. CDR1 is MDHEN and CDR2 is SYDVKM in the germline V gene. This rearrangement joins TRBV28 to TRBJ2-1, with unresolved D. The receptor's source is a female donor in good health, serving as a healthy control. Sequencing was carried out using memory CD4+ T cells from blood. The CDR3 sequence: CASSLIGTALYNEQFF. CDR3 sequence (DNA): TGTGCCAGCAGTTTAATCGGTACAGCTCTATACAATGAGCAGTTCTTC.